This T cell receptor (beta chain) stems from a study of vaccination and CD4 T cells after COVID-19. CDR1 is SGHTA, CDR2 FQGNSA, per germline. The CDR3 has 13 amino acids. J was trimmed by 6 bases and V by 5 bases; bases with no gene match: 3. The treatment here: approximately 10-day PBMC culture with coronavirus spike peptide pools or control peptides (ViraFEST assay). The study sequenced cultured CD4+ T cell DNA using the Oncomine TCR Beta short-read assay. Genomic DNA was drawn out of CD4+ T cells grown in culture. TCRdb processed the PCR reads anew with MiXCR; each CDR3 protein has one entry. This sample has about 14,000 distinct CDR3 sequences, with roughly 30% found just once. A note on this clonotype: The antigen remains undetermined.

This rearrangement joins TRBV7-2 to TRBJ2-2; 7 nucleotides match TRBD1. The source of this sequence is a human donor who had recovered from COVID-19. The material sequenced was CD4+ T cells from blood, cultured in vitro. CDR3 sequence: CASSTGTAGELFF. DNA of the CDR3: TGTGCCAGCAGCACAGGGACAGCCGGGGAGCTGTTTTTT.